The following is a T cell receptor (beta chain) sequence with its context. Its target is unknown. This CDR3 has 16 residues. V gave up 3 bases and J gave up 0 bases; unmatched junction bases: 5. Germline V CDR1 and CDR2: GTSNPN, SVGIG (reference sequence). Clones were read by immunoSEQ multiplex PCR, and TCRdb kept only the in-frame ones, dropping some. Among about 16,000 clones listed, 95% to 96% were seen once. Time point noted: baseline, week 1 (first vaccination visit). This sample's treatment: pre-vaccination baseline after standard-of-care therapy. Donor diagnoses consisted of new WHO grade 3 or 4 IDH1-mutant, ATRX-lost astrocytomas. The sample originates from a study of a mutant IDH1 vaccine in newly diagnosed glioma. General study findings and limits: Patients mounted vaccine-induced immune responses in almost 95% of cases.

V and J are TRBV30 and TRBJ1-5, with 10 bases that match TRBD1. The specimen was peripheral blood mononuclear cells (PBMCs), collected from a glioma patient treated with radiotherapy, temozolomide or both. This sequence was found in a woman aged 18-30 years with glioma. Some clones in this sample may be carry-over from other donors' samples. CDR3 DNA sequence: TGTGCCTGGAGGACAGGGGGCCTAGATAGCAATCAGCCCCAGCATTTT. It yields the protein CAWRTGGLDSNQPQHF.